These T cell receptor beta chains were read from a single sample in a study of cytomegalovirus exposure and HLA in healthy donors. Only in-frame clones appear in the TCRdb table, and some are missing; sequencing was by immunoSEQ multiplex PCR. This repertoire shows 100,000 or so clones, approximately 80% found once; its top ten account for around 6%. What was sequenced was PBMCs. The receptors originated from a male donor in good health and CMV-seronegative. Each CDR3 is given with its conserved first and last residue. The D gene is left open where the match is weak. Some rows have no size entry. The others give once, few or many, or a class for an expanded clone.

-,-,TRBV15,TRBJ2-4,TGTGCCACCAGCAGAGTAGGGGGTGAGGGCATTCAGTACTTC,CATSRVGGEGIQYF
-,-,TRBV14,TRBJ2-7,TGTGCCAGCAGCCAAGAACAGGGCTGGGTCGACGAGCAGTACTTC,CASSQEQGWVDEQYF
-,-,TRBV2,TRBJ2-7,TGTGCCAGCAGGGGGAGGGGGACAACTACAGTTGAGCAGTACTTC,CASRGRGTTTVEQYF
-,-,TRBV7-9,TRBJ2-7,TGTGCCAGCAGCTTAGTAACTTCGGGGGACGAGCAGTACTTC,CASSLVTSGDEQYF
TRBD1,-,TRBV19,TRBJ1-2,TGTGCCAGTGTAGACAGGGAGGTAGATGGCTACACCTTC,CASVDREVDGYTF
TRBD1,-,TRBV27,TRBJ1-1,TGTGCCACCTCAAGGGACAGGGCGAACACTGAAGCTTTCTTT,CATSRDRANTEAFF
TRBD1,-,TRBV5-6,TRBJ1-1,TGTGCCAGCAGCTTGGCCTGTGTGAGGACAGGGGCCGGTACTGAAGCTTTCTTT,CASSLACVRTGAGTEAFF
-,-,TRBV11-2,TRBJ2-2,TGTGCCAGCAGCTTAATGAGCGGGAACACCGGGGAGCTGTTTTTT,CASSLMSGNTGELFF
-,once,TRBV28,TRBJ2-7,TGTGCCAGCAGTTTACCTCCGCCGACAGTTAGTGCTTTAAGCAACCGAGGGACTTACGAGCAGTACTTC,CASSLPPPTVSALSNRGTYEQYF
-,-,TRBV27,TRBJ2-7,TGTGCCAGCAGCAGACAGGCCTCCTACGAGCAGTACTTC,CASSRQASYEQYF
-,-,TRBV11-2,TRBJ1-3,TGTGCCAGCAGCGCCGGGCCGACAGTCTACCTCCTGAACACCATATATTTT,CASSAGPTVYLLNTIYF
TRBD2,-,TRBV4-3,TRBJ2-7,TGCGCCAGCAGCCAAGATATAACTAGCGGTTTAAGATCGTACGAGCAGTACTTC,CASSQDITSGLRSYEQYF
-,-,TRBV5-1,TRBJ1-1,TGCGCCAGCAGCTTGTTACAGAACACTGAAGCTTTCTTT,CASSLLQNTEAFF
-,-,TRBV7-6,TRBJ2-2,TGTGCCAGCAGCTTCCCTTATGGGGAGCTGTTTTTT,CASSFPYGELFF
TRBD1,-,TRBV7-8,TRBJ1-1,TGTGCCAGCAGCTATTTCGACAGGGTACAAGCTTTCTTT,CASSYFDRVQAFF
-,-,TRBV4-2,TRBJ1-6,TGTGCCAGCAGCCAAGAAATGGGCCCCAATTCACCCCTCCACTTT,CASSQEMGPNSPLHF
TRBD1,-,TRBV5-4,TRBJ1-6,TGTGCCAGCAGCGCAGGACAGGGAGATAATTCACCCCTCCACTTT,CASSAGQGDNSPLHF
TRBD1,-,TRBV30,TRBJ1-1,TGTGCCTGGAGTGTTCCCGGACAGGGGATGGGCACTGAAGCTTTCTTT,CAWSVPGQGMGTEAFF
-,-,TRBV13,TRBJ2-3,TGTGCCAGCAGCTTTCGGGCAGGGGGCACAGATACGCAGTATTTT,CASSFRAGGTDTQYF
-,few,TRBV2,TRBJ2-7,TGTGCCAGCAGTGAGGGCCCCTACGAGCAGTACTTC,CASSEGPYEQYF
-,-,TRBV29-1,TRBJ2-2,TGCAGCGGGACACAGGGAGACGGGGAGCTGTTTTTT,CSGTQGDGELFF
-,-,TRBV11-1,TRBJ2-2,TGTGCCAGCTGCTTGGGGGGAGAGAACACCGGGGAGCTGTTTTTT,CASCLGGENTGELFF
-,-,TRBV9,TRBJ2-7,TGTGCCAGCAGCGCCCAGGGGCAAAGCTCCTACGAGCAGTACTTC,CASSAQGQSSYEQYF